These 29 T cell receptor beta chains were sequenced from one sample in a study of siplizumab effects on memory and regulatory T cells. TCRdb's table, derived via immunoSEQ multiplex PCR, lists solely in-frame clones and lacks some. Of tens of thousands of clones listed, approximately 93% are singletons. The sequenced sample consisted of non-Treg CD4+ T cells sorted from blood. The receptors here all came from a human donor in good health.

This clone was counted once. This chain joins TRBV5-4 and TRBJ1-1; 9 bases are a match to TRBD1. CDR1 and CDR2 from the germline V gene are SGHNT and YYREEE (reference sequence). The CDR3 contains 15 residues. V lost 4 bases, J lost 4 bases, and 8 bases stayed unmatched. CDR3 DNA sequence: TGTGCCAGCAGCCCGAGGACAGGGGAAGGCACTGAAGCTTTCTTT. Translation: CASSPRTGEGTEAFF. The whole variable domain, filled in from reference TRBV5-4 and TRBJ1-1, reads ETGVTQSPTHLIKTRGQQVTLRCSSQSGHNTVSWYQQALGQGPQFIFQYYREEENGRGNFPPRFSGLQFPNYSSELNVNALELDDSALYLCASSPRTGEGTEAFFGQGTRLTVV.

The rearrangement joins TRBV19 to TRBJ1-5, with D uncertain. Germline assignment: CDR1 LNHDA and CDR2 SQIVND (reference sequence). The CDR3 length is 13 residues. The V gene lost 4 bases and the J gene lost 3 bases, with 7 bases spanning the gap. The CDR3 DNA follows: TGTGCCAGTAGTAGCGGGCTCAATCAGCCCCAGCATTTT. This translates into CASSSGLNQPQHF.

This clone has just one count. This rearrangement joins TRBV7-9 to TRBJ1-2, with a weak D call TRBD1 (5 bases). Germline V lookup: CDR1 SEHNR, CDR2 FQNEAQ (reference sequence). The CDR3 runs to 14 residues. V lost 0 bases, J lost 8 bases, and 13 bases lay in between. DNA for the CDR3: TGTGCCAGCAGCTTAGCGATACCTCAGGGCGGCTACACCTTC. As protein: CASSLAIPQGGYTF.

The table lists this clone with a count of one. The J gene is TRBJ1-6, the V gene TRBV5-6; TRBD1 matches at 7 bases. The CDR3 contains 14 residues. The V segment lost 4 bases and the J segment 6 bases; nucleotides outside the gene matches: 4. From germline, CDR1 is SGHDT and CDR2 YYEEEE. The DNA of the CDR3 is TGTGCCAGCAGCCCGGACAGGCCTAATTCACCCCTCCACTTT. Amino acid sequence: CASSPDRPNSPLHF.

This clone has a single count. The chain recombines TRBV7-9 with TRBJ1-1, with TRBD1 identical over 7 bases. The CDR3 totals 15 residues. Germline CDR1 and CDR2: SEHNR and FQNEAQ (reference sequence). V was clipped by 5 bases and J by 1 base; unmatched bases: 7. CDR3 coding DNA: TGTGCCAGCAGCCCAGACAGGGCGCGGAACACTGAAGCTTTCTTT. It encodes CASSPDRARNTEAFF.

The J gene is TRBJ2-1, the V gene TRBV9; D is unclear. The V end lost 4 bases, the J end lost 0 bases, and 5 bases lay between the germline ends. Looked up from germline, CDR1 is SGDLS and CDR2 is YYNGEE. The CDR3 is 13 residues long. CDR3 in amino acids: CASSPSSYNEQFF. The CDR3, as DNA: TGTGCCAGCAGCCCCTCCTCCTACAATGAGCAGTTCTTC.

The gene calls are TRBV6-6 and TRBJ2-1; 11 nucleotides agree with TRBD2. Germline assignment: CDR1 MNHNY and CDR2 SVGAGI (reference sequence). V lost 4 bases, J lost 8 bases, and 7 bases stayed unmatched. CDR3 length equals 15 residues. CDR3 nucleotide sequence: TGTGCCAGCAGTTGGGTAGCGGGGGGGCAAGATGAGCAGTTCTTC. Residues: CASSWVAGGQDEQFF.

V gene TRBV28 combines with J gene TRBJ1-1, with a tentative D call TRBD1 (6 bases). Germline V gene data show CDR1 as MDHEN and CDR2 as SYDVKM. Between the trimmed V and J ends, which lost 4 bases and 12 bases, there was a span of 12 bases. CDR3 length equals 11 residues. CDR3 residues: CASSYRVSSFF. The CDR3 nucleotides read TGTGCCAGCAGTTACAGGGTCTCCTCTTTCTTT.

The chain links TRBV6-5 to TRBJ1-4; D possibly corresponds to TRBD1 (6 bases). Trimming shortened V by 6 bases and J by 8 bases, and 19 bases separated the two germline ends. CDR3 length: 15 residues. The germline gives CDR1 MNHEY, CDR2 SVGAGI. CDR3 DNA sequence: TGTGCCAGCAGACGAAACCCCGGGACATCCGAAAAACTGTTTTTT. It is translated as CASRRNPGTSEKLFF.

This sequence joins TRBV2 and TRBJ1-2; no firm D call. V shed 4 bases and J shed 5 bases, with 2 bases lying between them. The germline V gene has CDR1 SNHLY and CDR2 FYNNEI. The CDR3 runs 10 residues. CDR3 loop: CASSAYGYTF. The CDR3 coding sequence is TGTGCCAGCAGTGCATATGGCTACACCTTC.

About this clone itself: Other DNA sequences in the sample encode the same CDR3. This chain connects TRBV5-1 to TRBJ1-5; the D is unclear. This CDR3 has 15 amino acids. Germline V gene data show CDR1 as SGHRS and CDR2 as YFSETQ. With 4 bases removed from V and 0 bases from J, the gap between germline ends came to 11 bases. The CDR3 DNA sequence: TGCGCCAGCAGCCTAGGAGATTATAGCAATCAGCCCCAGCATTTT. This sequence encodes CASSLGDYSNQPQHF.

This chain joins TRBV29-1 and TRBJ1-1, with 8 bases lining up with TRBD1. The germline V gene encodes CDR1 SQVTM and CDR2 ANQGSEA. V lost 6 bases, J lost 4 bases, and 7 bases stayed unmatched. This CDR3 contains 13 residues. CDR3 in amino acids: CSVVDRVGTEAFF. The CDR3 bases are TGCAGCGTGGTGGACAGGGTGGGCACTGAAGCTTTCTTT.

This clone occurred a few times. The chain carries TRBV27 and TRBJ2-7, with 7 positions matching TRBD1. Germline assignment: CDR1 MNHEY and CDR2 SMNVEV (reference sequence). The CDR3 sequence is 14 residues long. Trimming cost V 7 bases and J 2 bases; bases outside gene matches: 8. CDR3 protein: CASTPAGTAYEQYF. CDR3 DNA sequence: TGTGCCAGCACTCCCGCCGGGACAGCCTACGAGCAGTACTTC.

The chain employs TRBV6-5 and TRBJ2-7; D ambiguous. CDR3 length: 14 amino acids. Trimming took off 4 bases at V and 2 bases at J, with 12 bases between the two ends. CDR1 is MNHEY and CDR2 is SVGAGI in the germline V gene. The DNA of the CDR3 is TGTGCCAGCAGTTTCCCTGGTAGGCCCTACGAGCAGTACTTC. Translated, it gives CASSFPGRPYEQYF.

V usage is TRBV27 and J usage is TRBJ2-7; the match to TRBD1 covers 9 bases. This CDR3 spans 14 amino acids. V shed 5 bases, J shed 3 bases, and the junction held 5 bases outside the gene matches. In germline, CDR1 is MNHEY, CDR2 SMNVEV (reference sequence). In DNA form, the CDR3 reads TGTGCCAGCAGTGTCGACAGGGGGGGCTACGAGCAGTACTTC. It specifies CASSVDRGGYEQYF.

CDR3 DNA sequence: TGTGCCAGCAGCCAGTTATCTACCGGGGAGCTGTTTTTT. Translation: CASSQLSTGELFF. This chain uses TRBV7-2 with TRBJ2-2; no reliable D call. V lost 5 bases to trimming and J lost 5 bases, with 9 bases between them. CDR1 is SGHTA and CDR2 is FQGNSA in the germline V gene. The CDR3 has 13 residues.

In regard to this clone: Relative to the germline gene, one junction end is altered; a read error may explain this. The chain recombines TRBV7-7 with TRBJ2-2; 9 bases are shared with TRBD2. CDR1 and CDR2 from the germline V gene are SSHAT and FNYEAQ (reference sequence). The CDR3 spans 19 residues. CDR3 bases: TGTGCTAGCAGCTTAGAACTAGCGGGCGTTCGCGTCGACACCGGGGAGCTGTTTTTT. Amino acids: CASSLELAGVRVDTGELFF. The complete variable domain, with remaining parts taken from reference TRBV7-7 and TRBJ2-2, reads GAGVSQSPRYKVTKRGQDVTLRCDPISSHATLYWYQQALGQGPEFLTYFNYEAQPDKSGLPSDRFSAERPEGSISTLTIQRTEQRDSAMYRCASSLELAGVRVDTGELFFGEGSRLTVL.

The chain employs TRBV10-3 and TRBJ1-6; D is perhaps TRBD1 (6 bases). The V gene lost 3 bases and the J gene lost 3 bases, with 12 bases spanning the gap. The CDR3 is 16 amino acids. Per germline, CDR1 ENHRY and CDR2 SYGVKD. CDR3 amino acids: CAISDRGEVYNSPLHF. CDR3 coding DNA: TGTGCCATCAGTGACAGGGGCGAAGTCTATAATTCACCCCTCCACTTT.

The rearrangement joins TRBV6-5 to TRBJ1-2; 9 positions agree with TRBD1. J was trimmed by 2 bases and V by 0 bases; bases with no gene match: 1. CDR3 length equals 15 residues. Germline CDR1 reads MNHEY; CDR2 reads SVGAGI. CDR3 in amino acids: CASSYSGTGNYGYTF. DNA of the CDR3: TGTGCCAGCAGTTACTCTGGGACAGGGAACTATGGCTACACCTTC.

This chain uses TRBV28 with TRBJ2-3, with 9 bases matching TRBD2. The CDR3 contains 16 residues. V was clipped by 3 bases and J by 6 bases; unmatched bases: 10. Germline CDR1 is MDHEN and CDR2 is SYDVKM. The CDR3 DNA reads as TGTGCCAGCAGTTTTGGAGCGGGGGGTGTGGTGGATACGCAGTATTTT. Its protein is CASSFGAGGVVDTQYF.

This clone came up once. The V call is TRBV19, the J call TRBJ2-1, with TRBD2 matching 11 bases. The ends lost 5 bases at V and 9 bases at J; junction bases unmatched: 3. Germline CDR1 LNHDA, CDR2 SQIVND (reference sequence). The CDR3 has 13 residues. CDR3 in DNA: TGTGCCAGTAGTCGGGGACTAGCGGCTGAGCAGTTCTTC. It translates to CASSRGLAAEQFF.

The V call is TRBV30, the J call TRBJ2-7; D is perhaps TRBD1 or TRBD2 (5 bases each). CDR1 GTSNPN and CDR2 SVGIG come from the germline V gene (reference sequence). The CDR3 consists of 15 residues. Trimming took off 7 bases at V and 2 bases at J, with 21 bases between the two ends. CDR3 DNA: TGTGCCTCATGGAAACCCGGGGCTGGCCCCTACGAGCAGTACTTC. It translates to CASWKPGAGPYEQYF.

The chain is built from TRBV4-1 and TRBJ1-2, with 11 bases lining up with TRBD1. Germline V gives CDR1 MGHRA, CDR2 YSYEKL. With V trimmed by 4 bases and J by 3 bases, 7 bases remained unmatched. The CDR3 loop spans 16 amino acids. DNA of the CDR3: TGCGCCAGCAGCCTCAAGCCGGGACAGGGGGACTATGGCTACACCTTC. Its protein is CASSLKPGQGDYGYTF.

This chain joins TRBV21-1 and TRBJ1-2; the table's D gene call, TRBD1, was not cross checked with the DNA. TRBV21-1 is classified as a pseudogene. This CDR3 has 15 amino acids. The CDR3 reads CASSPLRTQGSGYTF. DNA for the CDR3: TGTGCCAGCAGCCCCCTCCGGACCCAGGGGAGTGGCTACACCTTC.

The gene calls are TRBV27 and TRBJ2-7; weak D call: TRBD1 (6 bases). The CDR3 is made up of 18 amino acids. CDR1 MNHEY and CDR2 SMNVEV come from the germline V gene (reference sequence). Trimming stripped 6 bases from V and 0 bases from J, with 24 bases between. The CDR3 region is CASSTPGRRGGSSYEQYF. CDR3 DNA: TGTGCCAGCAGCACCCCCGGACGCAGGGGTGGAAGCTCCTACGAGCAGTACTTC.

The chain has TRBV5-6 and TRBJ1-1; 7 bases are a match to TRBD1. The CDR3 is made up of 16 amino acids. Germline CDR1 is SGHDT and CDR2 is YYEEEE. V shed 0 bases and J 4 bases; nucleotides not matched to a gene: 9. The CDR3 spells CASSLGLRGQLTEAFF. The CDR3 coding sequence is TGTGCCAGCAGCTTGGGCCTAAGGGGGCAACTCACTGAAGCTTTCTTT.

This clone was counted a single time. The J gene is TRBJ1-1, the V gene TRBV5-4; D is unresolved. V lost 2 bases to trimming and J lost 0 bases, with 20 bases between them. The CDR3 loop spans 18 amino acids. The germline gives CDR1 SGHNT, CDR2 YYREEE (reference sequence). This CDR3 reads CASSFLVRRVFMNTEAFF. The CDR3, as DNA: TGTGCCAGCAGCTTTCTGGTCCGCCGGGTTTTCATGAACACTGAAGCTTTCTTT.

The gene calls are TRBV6-1 and TRBJ2-2, with unresolved D. This CDR3 comprises 15 residues. V was trimmed by 6 bases and J by 0 bases, leaving 11 bases between them. In germline, CDR1 is MNHNS, CDR2 SASEGT. The CDR3 reads CASSQLRTNTGELFF. The DNA of the CDR3 is TGTGCCAGCAGCCAATTAAGGACGAACACCGGGGAGCTGTTTTTT.

This sequence joins TRBV21-1 and TRBJ2-7; the tabulated D call, TRBD1, remains unverified against the DNA. TRBV21-1 is tagged as a pseudogene. The CDR3 is made up of 15 amino acids. DNA for the CDR3: TGTGCCAGCAGCAAAATCACAGGGCCTGTCAACGAGCAGTACTTC. Translating it yields CASSKITGPVNEQYF.